This T cell receptor beta chain was found in a study of cytomegalovirus exposure and HLA in healthy donors. Measured with immunoSEQ multiplex PCR; TCRdb has only the in-frame clones, and not every one. The table records about 280,000 clones, approximately 90% of them present only once. CDR1 LNHNV and CDR2 YYDKDF come from the germline V gene (reference sequence). V trimming: 2 bases; J trimming: 6 bases; junction bases outside the gene matches: 9. The CDR3 covers 15 residues. Sequenced material: PBMCs. The chain is built from TRBV15 and TRBJ2-7; 8 nucleotides align to TRBD1. The clonotype was recovered from a woman aged 18-29 years in good health and CMV-seronegative. CDR3 protein: CATSRPGRTGSEQYF. The CDR3 DNA reads TGTGCCACCAGCAGACCTGGAAGGACAGGGAGCGAGCAGTACTTC.